This T cell receptor (beta chain) is from a study of shared clonotypes between healthy human individuals. In regard to this clone: Its antigen is not identified.

The table came from immunoSEQ multiplex PCR; TCRdb's copy has only in-frame clones and leaves some out. Of around 2,000,000 clones listed, about 95% were seen once; the top ten hold roughly 1%. Naive CD8 populations comprised CD45RO-negative cells positively selected for CCR7, excluding terminally differentiated effector memory CD45RA+ cells. General study results and limits: The generation probabilities recorded for non-shared clonotypes fell below those of clonotypes shared by all four donors.

CDR3 length equals 15 residues. Germline CDR1 and CDR2: LNHDA and SQIVND (reference sequence). Trimming pared 0 bases from V and 3 bases from J, leaving 12 bases between. Sequencing was done on a sample of naive CD8+ T cells sorted from blood. The TCR comes from a man younger than 30 in good health. The chain carries TRBV19 and TRBJ2-7, with D possibly being TRBD1 or TRBD2 (5 bases each). In DNA form, the CDR3 reads TGTGCCAGTAGTATAGACCCAGGGACGAGCTACGAGCAGTACTTC. This gives the protein CASSIDPGTSYEQYF.